What follows are 28 T cell receptor beta chains derived from one specimen sequenced in a study of metastatic and nonmetastatic thyroid tumors. TCRdb reassembled clones from the PCR reads with MiXCR. The profile shows about 50,000 clones, 20% to 25% of them singletons. Not a single patient had been given any form of treatment at any point before undergoing thyroid surgery. Sequencing input: blood. The receptors originated from a female donor with papillary thyroid cancer or a benign thyroid nodule (not recorded which). Some clones in this sample may be carry-over from other donors' samples.

In its sample, this clone was seen a few times. This may be a read error: a much more frequent sequence differs by one nucleotide. A read error is likely, as this CDR3 ends without the conserved phenylalanine or tryptophan. The CDR3 spells CSVRENYGYTL. CDR3 nucleotides: TGCAGTGTACGGGAGAACTATGGCTACACCCTC. The V and J genes are TRBV20-1 and TRBJ1-2; no clear D. There are 11 residues in the CDR3. V was shortened by 7 bases and J by 2 bases, with 8 bases between the two germline ends. CDR1 is DFQATT, CDR2 SNEGSKA, per germline (reference sequence).

This clone was picked up many times. The chain joins TRBV6-1 to TRBJ2-7, with TRBD2 matching over 7 bases. Unmatched junction bases numbered 12, after V lost 8 bases and J lost 5 bases. This CDR3 is built from 14 residues. CDR1 and CDR2 from the germline V gene are MNHNS and SASEGT. The DNA for the CDR3 is TGTGCCAGCGGGAGGTGGGAGGGCCATCACGAGCAGTACTTC. It is translated as CASGRWEGHHEQYF.

This clone was counted at least ten times. V gene TRBV25-1 combines with J gene TRBJ2-7; 9 bases align to TRBD2. The junction had 4 bases not matched to a gene; V was cut back by 6 bases and J by 1 base. This CDR3 spans 14 amino acids. The germline gives CDR1 MGHDK, CDR2 SYGVNS. The CDR3 is CASSLTSGSYEQYF. The CDR3, as DNA: TGTGCCAGCAGCCTGACTAGCGGTTCCTACGAGCAGTACTTC.

This clone was counted at least ten times. The CDR3 region has the DNA TGTGCCTGGAGTGGGGACTCTGGAAACACCATATATTTT. This codes for CAWSGDSGNTIYF. The chain employs TRBV30 and TRBJ1-3; D is uncertain. Germline loops: CDR1 GTSNPN, CDR2 SVGIG (reference sequence). Trimming cost V 1 base and J 0 bases, with 4 bases left between them. This CDR3 comprises 13 residues.

The sample holds a few counts of this clone. The junction and the germline gene differ at one end; a read error may be behind it. The V gene is TRBV4-2, the J gene TRBJ2-3, with 13 bases matching TRBD2. The germline V gene encodes CDR1 LGHNA and CDR2 YNFKEQ. The CDR3 has 17 amino acids. CDR3 protein: CVSSPSGLAGTWDTQYF. CDR3 nucleotide sequence: TGTGTCAGCAGCCCCTCGGGACTAGCGGGGACATGGGATACGCAGTATTTT.

In this sample, this clone turned up many times. The chain carries TRBV28 and TRBJ1-1, with D perhaps TRBD1 (6 bases). CDR1 MDHEN and CDR2 SYDVKM come from the germline V gene. V lost 4 bases and J 0 bases, leaving 9 bases between the germline ends. This CDR3 spans 14 amino acids. The CDR3 coding sequence is TGTGCCAGCAGTTGGGACATCGTGAACACTGAAGCTTTCTTT. Its translation: CASSWDIVNTEAFF.

The table lists this clone with a few counts. One base away lies a much larger clone, so this may be a sequencing read error. V is TRBV29-1 and J is TRBJ2-2; TRBD1 might be the D (8 bases). CDR3 size: 14 residues. Germline V gives CDR1 SQVTM, CDR2 ANQGSEA. This CDR3 is CSAPLQGEGGEPFF. The DNA for the CDR3 is TGCAGCGCTCCCTTACAGGGGGAGGGCGGGGAGCCGTTTTTT.

Many counts were recorded for this clone. The chain joins TRBV19 to TRBJ2-7, with 11 bases aligning to TRBD1. Germline V gives CDR1 LNHDA, CDR2 SQIVND (reference sequence). Losses at the gene ends were 3 bases for V and 1 base for J; bases not matched to a gene: 2. The CDR3 has 15 residues. The CDR3, as DNA: TGTGCCAGTAGTATGGACAGGGGGCAATCCTACGAGCAGTACTTC. It translates to CASSMDRGQSYEQYF. The complete variable domain, with remaining parts taken from reference TRBV19 and TRBJ2-7, reads DGGITQSPKYLFRKEGQNVTLSCEQNLNHDAMYWYRQDPGQGLRLIYYSQIVNDFQKGDIAEGYSVSREKKESFPLTVTSAQKNPTAFYLCASSMDRGQSYEQYFGPGTRLTVT.

Comment on this clone: One junction end does not reproduce the germline sequence, and a read error may be involved. The chain uses TRBV5-6 and TRBJ2-1; a weak D match, TRBD1 (6 bases). CDR1 and CDR2 (germline): SGHDT, YYEEEE. The CDR3 length is 15 residues. CDR3 region: CARSLGRTVYNVQFF. The CDR3 DNA reads TGTGCCCGCAGCTTGGGACGGACAGTCTACAATGTGCAGTTCTTC.

This clone was observed a few times. The CDR3 protein is CASSQLASGNNEQFF. The CDR3 nucleotides are TGTGCCAGCAGTCAGCTAGCTAGCGGGAATAATGAGCAGTTCTTC. The chain employs TRBV27 and TRBJ2-1; 9 bases are a match to TRBD2. The CDR3 length is 15 residues. CDR1 and CDR2 (germline): MNHEY, SMNVEV (reference sequence). J lost 7 bases, V lost 5 bases, and 9 bases had no gene match.

At least ten counts were recorded for this clone. The genes are TRBV5-1 and TRBJ2-2, with TRBD1 as a possible D gene (6 bases). CDR1 is SGHRS and CDR2 is YFSETQ in the germline V gene. The CDR3 sequence is 15 residues long. V lost 3 bases and J 6 bases, leaving 15 bases between the germline ends. The CDR3 sequence: CASSYRQVGSGELFF. The CDR3 region has the DNA TGCGCCAGCAGCTACCGACAGGTGGGATCCGGGGAGCTGTTTTTT.

V is TRBV11-2 and J is TRBJ2-2; a weak D match, TRBD1 (6 bases). Germline values: CDR1 SGHAT, CDR2 FQNNGV. V was trimmed by 0 bases and J by 6 bases, leaving 17 bases between them. This CDR3 region has 17 residues. CDR3 region: CASSLDLGQSGAGELFF. The CDR3 bases are TGTGCCAGCAGCTTAGATCTAGGACAGTCGGGTGCCGGGGAGCTGTTTTTT.

This clone was seen ten or more times. The genes are TRBV18 and TRBJ1-3; the match to TRBD1 covers 7 bases. The CDR3 extends over 15 amino acids. J was trimmed by 4 bases and V by 1 base; bases with no gene match: 4. The germline CDR1 and CDR2 sequences are KGHSH and LQKENI. The CDR3 region has the DNA TGTGCCAGCTCACCACAGGGGGCGCAAGGAAACACCATATATTTT. It specifies CASSPQGAQGNTIYF.

Notes on this clone: One base away lies a much larger clone, so this may be a sequencing read error. At the DNA level, this CDR3 is encoded by other sequences in the same sample as well. The chain employs TRBV3-1 and TRBJ2-5; D unclear. Trimming took off 4 bases at V and 3 bases at J, with 21 bases between the two ends. The length of the CDR3 is 17 residues. Germline CDR1 reads LGHDT; CDR2 reads YNNKEL (reference sequence). CDR3 bases: TGTGCCAGCAGCCCTCCCACGGGTGCAGCGAGCAAAGAGACCCAGTACTTC. Amino acid sequence: CASSPPTGAASKETQYF.

In this sample, this clone turned up many times. The chain is built from TRBV5-8 and TRBJ2-5; 10 bases fit TRBD1. J lost 5 bases, V lost 2 bases, and 6 bases had no gene match. Germline V lookup: CDR1 SGHTS, CDR2 YDEGEE. CDR3 length equals 15 residues. The DNA for the CDR3 is TGTGCCAGCAGCTTTTCCGGGACAGGGGATGAGACCCAGTACTTC. Translation: CASSFSGTGDETQYF.

Ten or more counts support this clone. The CDR3 region is CASSPGLAGFTDTQYF. The CDR3 coding sequence is TGTGCCAGCAGTCCGGGACTAGCGGGGTTCACAGATACGCAGTATTTT. V gene TRBV7-3 combines with J gene TRBJ2-3, with TRBD2 matching over 13 bases. V was pared by 6 bases and J by 2 bases, with 5 bases of the junction left unmatched. The CDR3 is 16 residues long. Germline V gene lookup returns CDR1 SGHTA and CDR2 FQGTGA.

This clone has a count of ten or more. The chain uses TRBV12-3 or TRBV12-4 and TRBJ2-1; 8 bases are shared with TRBD2. The V and J ends lost 2 bases and 8 bases, in that order; junction bases with no gene match: 5. The CDR3 has 14 amino acids. The CDR3 loop reads CASSLRLATHEQFF. The CDR3 DNA sequence: TGTGCCAGCAGTTTACGACTAGCGACCCATGAGCAGTTCTTC.

Turning to this clone: The junction and the germline gene differ at one end; a read error may be behind it. The chain combines TRBV11-3 with TRBJ2-2; 7 nucleotides align to TRBD2. The CDR3 runs to 16 residues. Germline V gene sequence: CDR1 SGHNT, CDR2 YENEEA. CDR3 in DNA: TGTGCCAGCAGCTTAGGGGCGGGAGATGGCACCGGGGAGCTGTCTTTT. Its translation: CASSLGAGDGTGELSF.

This clone was recorded at least ten times. This sequence joins TRBV3-1 and TRBJ2-7; D unresolved. This CDR3 comprises 12 residues. With 1 base removed from V and 5 bases from J, the gap between germline ends came to 6 bases. Germline assignment: CDR1 LGHDT and CDR2 YNNKEL (reference sequence). CDR3 DNA sequence: TGTGCCAGCAGCCAAGGGATGCACGAGCAGTACTTC. Its protein product is CASSQGMHEQYF.

This clone was detected ten times or more. The junction departs from germline at one end; a sequencing error may be responsible. This sequence joins TRBV28 and TRBJ2-5; D ambiguous. This CDR3 has 14 residues. The germline CDR1 and CDR2 sequences are MDHEN and SYDVKM. CDR3 in DNA: TGTGCCAGCAGATTATCAACTCCTGTTGGGACCCAGTACTTC. This codes for CASRLSTPVGTQYF.

The CDR3 reads CAIRDSGRVSYNEQFF. CDR3 DNA sequence: TGTGCCATCAGAGACAGCGGCAGGGTTTCCTACAATGAGCAGTTCTTC. J is TRBJ2-1 and V is TRBV7-8; either TRBD1 or TRBD2 may fit D (5 bases each). Germline-derived CDR1 and CDR2 are SGHVS and FQNEAQ. The CDR3 covers 16 residues. V was shortened by 10 bases and J by 1 base, with 20 bases between the two germline ends. Filled out from reference TRBV7-8 and TRBJ2-1, the complete variable domain reads GAGVSQSPRYKVAKRGQDVALRCDPISGHVSLFWYQQALGQGPEFLTYFQNEAQLDKSGLPSDRFFAERPEGSVSTLKIQRTQQEDSAVYLCAIRDSGRVSYNEQFFGPGTRLTVL.

The sample holds a few counts of this clone. This may stem from a read error, because a much larger clone lies one nucleotide away. This chain connects TRBV6-2 or TRBV6-3 to TRBJ1-1; D is unresolved. Germline assignment: CDR1 MNHEY and CDR2 SVGEGT. There are 15 residues in the CDR3. The V end lost 2 bases, the J end lost 0 bases, and 10 bases lay between the germline ends. CDR3 nucleotides: TGTGCCAGCAGTTACGGGCATTTGATGAACACTGAAGCTTTCTTT. Translation: CASSYGHLMNTEAFF.

This clone has more than one count but fewer than ten. This may come from a read error, since a much larger clone is one base off. The CDR3 protein is CASRLGQVADYTF. The CDR3 nucleotides are TGTGCCAGCAGGCTAGGACAGGTGGCAGACTACACCTTC. The gene calls are TRBV28 and TRBJ1-2, with TRBD1 matching over 7 bases. Germline CDR1 is MDHEN and CDR2 is SYDVKM. CDR3 length: 13 residues. With V trimmed by 6 bases and J by 10 bases, 11 bases remained unmatched.

In this sample, this clone turned up many times. The chain recombines TRBV2 with TRBJ1-4; the D is unclear. Germline assignment: CDR1 SNHLY and CDR2 FYNNEI. Trimming took 3 bases from V and 5 from J, leaving 10 bases between them. This CDR3 spans 14 amino acids. The CDR3 here is CASSDGTGNEKLFF. The CDR3 coding sequence is TGTGCCAGCAGTGATGGAACGGGAAATGAAAAACTGTTTTTT.

CDR3 coding DNA: TGTGCCAGCAGCCCACATACAGGCGGTCGCCGCTCTGGGGCCAACGTCCTGACTTTC. Its protein product is CASSPHTGGRRSGANVLTF. This chain joins TRBV11-1 and TRBJ2-6; maybe TRBD1 (5 bases). This CDR3 is 19 amino acids long. Trimming removed 5 bases at V and 0 bases at J, with 20 bases between. Germline-derived CDR1 and CDR2 are SGHAT and FQDESV (reference sequence).

This clone was picked up many times. The V call is TRBV19, the J call TRBJ2-1; D may match TRBD1 or TRBD2 (5 bases each). The germline V gene encodes CDR1 LNHDA and CDR2 SQIVND (reference sequence). Deletions cut 6 bases from V and 4 bases from J, with 13 bases between. The CDR3 length is 14 residues. CDR3 coding DNA: TGTGCCAGTAGAGCCGGGACGGGTTACAATGAGCAGTTCTTC. Protein: CASRAGTGYNEQFF.

Notes on this clone: The CDR3 end shows no conserved phenylalanine or tryptophan, and so a read error is likely. The DNA is left out, because the CDR3 cannot be placed on it with certainty; the CDR3 is given as TCRdb lists it. The chain couples TRBV20-1 to TRBJ2-1; TRBD1 reflects the table's D call only, with no check against the DNA. CDR1 and CDR2 (germline): DFQATT, SNEGSKA (reference sequence). The CDR3 length equals 13 residues, ends included. The CDR3 sequence is CSASPDPGNERFL.

This clone was counted many times. V gene TRBV2 combines with J gene TRBJ1-5; TRBD1 aligns across 10 bases. With 2 bases clipped from V and 6 bases from J, the junction kept 7 bases outside the gene matches. Germline V gives CDR1 SNHLY, CDR2 FYNNEI. The CDR3 contains 16 residues. CDR3 sequence: CASSEKGTGVVQPQHF. CDR3 bases: TGTGCCAGCAGTGAAAAAGGGACAGGGGTTGTTCAGCCCCAGCATTTT. Combining the CDR3 with reference TRBV2 and TRBJ1-5 gives the whole variable domain EPEVTQTPSHQVTQMGQEVILRCVPISNHLYFYWYRQILGQKVEFLVSFYNNEISEKSEIFDDQFSVERPDGSNFTLKIRSTKLEDSAMYFCASSEKGTGVVQPQHFGDGTRLSIL.